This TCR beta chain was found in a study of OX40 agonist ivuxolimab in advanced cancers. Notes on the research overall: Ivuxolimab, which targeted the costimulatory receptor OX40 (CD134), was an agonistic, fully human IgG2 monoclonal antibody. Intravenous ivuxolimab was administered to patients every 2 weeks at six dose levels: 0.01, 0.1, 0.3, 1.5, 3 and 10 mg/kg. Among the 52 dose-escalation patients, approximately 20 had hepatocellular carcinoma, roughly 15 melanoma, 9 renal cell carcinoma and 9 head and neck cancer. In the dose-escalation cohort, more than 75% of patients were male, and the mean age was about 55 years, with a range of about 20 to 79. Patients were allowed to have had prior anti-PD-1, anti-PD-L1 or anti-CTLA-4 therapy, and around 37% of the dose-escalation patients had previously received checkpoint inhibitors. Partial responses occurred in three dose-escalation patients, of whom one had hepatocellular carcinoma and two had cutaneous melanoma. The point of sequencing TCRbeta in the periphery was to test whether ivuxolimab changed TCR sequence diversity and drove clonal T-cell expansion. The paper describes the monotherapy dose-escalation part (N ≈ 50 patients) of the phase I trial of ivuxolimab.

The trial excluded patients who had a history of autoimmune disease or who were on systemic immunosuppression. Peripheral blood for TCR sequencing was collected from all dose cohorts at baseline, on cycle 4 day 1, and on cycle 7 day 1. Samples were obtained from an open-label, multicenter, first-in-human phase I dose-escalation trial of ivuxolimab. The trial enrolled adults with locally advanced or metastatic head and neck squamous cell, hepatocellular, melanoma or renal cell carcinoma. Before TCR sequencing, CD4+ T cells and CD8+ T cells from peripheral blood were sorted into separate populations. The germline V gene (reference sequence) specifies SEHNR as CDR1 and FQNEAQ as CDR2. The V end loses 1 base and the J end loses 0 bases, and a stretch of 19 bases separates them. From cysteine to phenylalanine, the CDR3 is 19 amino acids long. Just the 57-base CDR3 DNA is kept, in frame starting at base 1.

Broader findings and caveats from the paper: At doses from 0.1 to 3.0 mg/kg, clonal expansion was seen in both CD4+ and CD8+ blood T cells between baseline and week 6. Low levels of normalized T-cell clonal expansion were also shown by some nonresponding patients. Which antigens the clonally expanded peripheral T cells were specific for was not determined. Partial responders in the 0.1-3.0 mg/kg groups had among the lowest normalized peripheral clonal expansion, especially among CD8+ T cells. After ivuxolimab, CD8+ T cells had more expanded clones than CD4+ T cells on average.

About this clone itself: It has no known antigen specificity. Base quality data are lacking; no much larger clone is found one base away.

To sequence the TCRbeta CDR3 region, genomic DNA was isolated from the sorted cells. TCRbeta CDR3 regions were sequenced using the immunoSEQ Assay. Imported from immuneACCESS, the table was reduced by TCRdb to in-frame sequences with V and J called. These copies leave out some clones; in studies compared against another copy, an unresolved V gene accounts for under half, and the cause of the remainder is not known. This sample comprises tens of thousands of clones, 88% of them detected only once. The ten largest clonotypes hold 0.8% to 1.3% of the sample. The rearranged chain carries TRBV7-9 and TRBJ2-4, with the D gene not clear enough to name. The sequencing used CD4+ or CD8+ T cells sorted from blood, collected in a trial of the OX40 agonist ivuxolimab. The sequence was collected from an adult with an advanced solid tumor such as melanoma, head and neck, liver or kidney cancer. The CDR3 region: CASSLVVTTAQRAKNIQYF. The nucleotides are TGTGCCAGCAGCTTAGTGGTAACGACGGCCCAAAGAGCCAAAAACATTCAGTACTTC.